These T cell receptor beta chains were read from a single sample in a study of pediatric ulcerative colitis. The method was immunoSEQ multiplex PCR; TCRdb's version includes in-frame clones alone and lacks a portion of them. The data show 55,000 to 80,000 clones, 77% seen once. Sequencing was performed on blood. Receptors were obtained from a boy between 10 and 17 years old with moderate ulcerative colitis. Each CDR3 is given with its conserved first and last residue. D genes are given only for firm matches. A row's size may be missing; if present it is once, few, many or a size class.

CDR3 protein: CSVHGRTPNTDTQYF; CDR3 DNA: TGCAGCGTCCACGGGAGGACTCCGAACACAGATACGCAGTATTTT; J gene: TRBJ2-3; clone size: once; D gene: TRBD2; V gene: TRBV29-1
CDR3 protein: CASSTGTGRPEAFF; CDR3 DNA: TGTGCCAGCAGCACCGGGACAGGGAGGCCTGAAGCTTTCTTT; J gene: TRBJ1-1; clone size: few; D gene: TRBD1; V gene: TRBV5-8
CDR3 protein: CASSITQPNYGYTF; CDR3 DNA: TGTGCCAGTAGTATCACACAGCCTAACTATGGCTACACCTTC; J gene: TRBJ1-2; clone size: NA; D gene: NA; V gene: TRBV19
CDR3 protein: CASSYGQGEWNQPQHF; CDR3 DNA: TGTGCCAGCAGTTACGGGCAGGGGGAGTGGAATCAGCCCCAGCATTTT; J gene: TRBJ1-5; clone size: NA; D gene: TRBD1; V gene: TRBV6-6
CDR3 protein: CASSVWNALNTEAFF; CDR3 DNA: TGCGCCAGCAGCGTATGGAATGCTTTGAACACTGAAGCTTTCTTT; J gene: TRBJ1-1; clone size: few; D gene: NA; V gene: TRBV5-1
CDR3 protein: CASSELEVAEGGQPQHF; CDR3 DNA: TGTGCCAGCAGTGAATTGGAAGTTGCTGAAGGGGGTCAGCCCCAGCATTTT; J gene: TRBJ1-5; clone size: many; D gene: NA; V gene: TRBV25-1
CDR3 protein: CASSITAGVYNEQFF; CDR3 DNA: TGTGCCAGTAGTATCACAGCGGGGGTTTACAATGAGCAGTTCTTC; J gene: TRBJ2-1; clone size: few; D gene: TRBD2; V gene: TRBV19
CDR3 protein: CASSVRGAKYF; CDR3 DNA: TGTGCCAGCAGCGTGAGGGGGGCGAAGTACTTC; J gene: TRBJ2-5; clone size: NA; D gene: NA; V gene: TRBV6-6
CDR3 protein: CASSLGVRGPYEQYF; CDR3 DNA: TGTGCCAGCAGCTTAGGCGTAAGGGGGCCCTACGAGCAGTACTTC; J gene: TRBJ2-7; clone size: NA; D gene: TRBD1; V gene: TRBV7-6
CDR3 protein: CASSQEPKNTGELFF; CDR3 DNA: TGCGCCAGCAGCCAAGAACCTAAGAACACCGGGGAGCTGTTTTTT; J gene: TRBJ2-2; clone size: NA; D gene: NA; V gene: TRBV4-1
CDR3 protein: CASSLTVTLSGSESYEQYF; CDR3 DNA: TGTGCCAGCAGCTTAACAGTTACACTTAGCGGGAGCGAATCCTACGAGCAGTACTTC; J gene: TRBJ2-7; clone size: NA; D gene: TRBD2; V gene: TRBV13
CDR3 protein: CASSLEDSYEQYF; CDR3 DNA: TGTGCCAGCAGCTTAGAAGACAGCTACGAGCAGTACTTC; J gene: TRBJ2-7; clone size: NA; D gene: NA; V gene: TRBV11-2
CDR3 protein: CASRTSGGAWEQFF; CDR3 DNA: TGTGCCAGCAGGACTAGCGGGGGGGCGTGGGAGCAGTTCTTC; J gene: TRBJ2-1; clone size: NA; D gene: TRBD2; V gene: TRBV6-5
CDR3 protein: CASSRWGGNQETQYF; CDR3 DNA: TGTGCCAGCAGTAGATGGGGCGGGAACCAAGAGACCCAGTACTTC; J gene: TRBJ2-5; clone size: NA; D gene: NA; V gene: TRBV6-1
CDR3 protein: CASSFGTSGSLDEQFF; CDR3 DNA: TGTGCCAGCAGCTTCGGGACTAGCGGGAGTTTAGATGAGCAGTTCTTC; J gene: TRBJ2-1; clone size: once; D gene: TRBD2; V gene: TRBV7-9
CDR3 protein: CASSLFGTSNEQFF; CDR3 DNA: TGTGCCAGCAGCTTATTCGGGACTAGCAATGAGCAGTTCTTC; J gene: TRBJ2-1; clone size: few; D gene: TRBD2; V gene: TRBV7-3
CDR3 protein: CASSLLPGRETQYF; CDR3 DNA: TGTGCCAGCAGCCTACTACCGGGACGGGAGACCCAGTACTTC; J gene: TRBJ2-5; clone size: NA; D gene: NA; V gene: TRBV7-8
CDR3 protein: CASSHTGTRSQETQYF; CDR3 DNA: TGCGCCAGCAGCCATACCGGGACTAGGAGCCAAGAGACCCAGTACTTC; J gene: TRBJ2-5; clone size: NA; D gene: TRBD2; V gene: TRBV4-1
CDR3 protein: CASSLPGDRGPAGNTIYF; CDR3 DNA: TGTGCCAGCAGCTTACCTGGGGACAGGGGCCCAGCGGGAAACACCATATATTTT; J gene: TRBJ1-3; clone size: NA; D gene: TRBD1; V gene: TRBV7-9
CDR3 protein: CASSFSGRAVEQFF; CDR3 DNA: TGTGCCAGCAGCTTTAGCGGGAGGGCGGTTGAGCAGTTCTTC; J gene: TRBJ2-1; clone size: NA; D gene: TRBD2; V gene: TRBV7-9
CDR3 protein: CASSVDAGTTYGYTF; CDR3 DNA: TGTGCCAGCAGTGTTGACGCCGGGACAACGTATGGCTACACCTTC; J gene: TRBJ1-2; clone size: NA; D gene: NA; V gene: TRBV6-4
CDR3 protein: CASSLGRVAGTDTQYF; CDR3 DNA: TGTGCCAGCAGCTTAGGACGGGTTGCCGGCACAGATACGCAGTATTTT; J gene: TRBJ2-3; clone size: NA; D gene: NA; V gene: TRBV11-3
CDR3 protein: CASSLGQGNQPQHF; CDR3 DNA: TGTGCCAGCAGCTTGGGACAGGGTAATCAGCCCCAGCATTTT; J gene: TRBJ1-5; clone size: few; D gene: TRBD1; V gene: TRBV6-5
CDR3 protein: CASGGQGLFGANVLTF; CDR3 DNA: TGTGCCAGCGGGGGACAGGGTCTATTTGGGGCCAACGTCCTGACTTTC; J gene: TRBJ2-6; clone size: NA; D gene: TRBD1; V gene: TRBV27
CDR3 protein: CASSLFSGYEQYF; CDR3 DNA: TGCGCCAGCAGCTTGTTCTCAGGGTACGAGCAGTACTTC; J gene: TRBJ2-7; clone size: NA; D gene: NA; V gene: TRBV5-1
CDR3 protein: CASILQGGSSTDTQYF; CDR3 DNA: TGCGCCAGCATCCTACAGGGGGGCTCTAGCACAGATACGCAGTATTTT; J gene: TRBJ2-3; clone size: NA; D gene: TRBD1; V gene: TRBV5-1
CDR3 protein: CASAQGAGEDYEQYF; CDR3 DNA: TGTGCCAGCGCCCAGGGGGCAGGGGAGGATTACGAGCAGTACTTC; J gene: TRBJ2-7; clone size: once; D gene: TRBD1; V gene: TRBV27
CDR3 protein: CASSRTGESLGYTF; CDR3 DNA: TGTGCCAGCAGCCGTACAGGGGAGTCGCTTGGCTACACCTTC; J gene: TRBJ1-2; clone size: NA; D gene: TRBD1; V gene: TRBV7-9
CDR3 protein: CASSPGAVEGRELFF; CDR3 DNA: TGCGCCAGCAGCCCAGGGGCGGTAGAGGGAAGGGAGCTGTTTTTT; J gene: TRBJ2-2; clone size: NA; D gene: NA; V gene: TRBV10-1
CDR3 protein: CASSYSLDSKETQYF; CDR3 DNA: TGTGCCAGCAGTTACTCTTTGGACAGCAAAGAGACCCAGTACTTC; J gene: TRBJ2-5; clone size: NA; D gene: NA; V gene: TRBV6-5
CDR3 protein: CSVQIGGAGEQFF; CDR3 DNA: TGCAGCGTTCAAATCGGAGGGGCGGGTGAGCAGTTCTTC; J gene: TRBJ2-1; clone size: NA; D gene: NA; V gene: TRBV29-1
CDR3 protein: CASKFGGGGETQYF; CDR3 DNA: TGTGCCAGCAAGTTCGGGGGGGGAGGAGAGACCCAGTACTTC; J gene: TRBJ2-5; clone size: NA; D gene: TRBD2; V gene: TRBV6-5
CDR3 protein: CASSQPQGLDSNQPQHF; CDR3 DNA: TGCGCCAGCAGCCAACCTCAGGGACTGGATAGCAATCAGCCCCAGCATTTT; J gene: TRBJ1-5; clone size: NA; D gene: NA; V gene: TRBV4-1
CDR3 protein: CASSLVPEGFYNEQFF; CDR3 DNA: TGTGCCAGCAGCTTAGTTCCCGAAGGCTTCTACAATGAGCAGTTCTTC; J gene: TRBJ2-1; clone size: NA; D gene: NA; V gene: TRBV13
CDR3 protein: CASSFGGGRNEKLFF; CDR3 DNA: TGTGCCAGCAGCTTTGGAGGGGGACGGAATGAAAAACTGTTTTTT; J gene: TRBJ1-4; clone size: few; D gene: NA; V gene: TRBV7-2
CDR3 protein: CASSWTSGRAHEQFF; CDR3 DNA: TGTGCCAGCAGCTGGACTAGCGGGAGAGCCCATGAGCAGTTCTTC; J gene: TRBJ2-1; clone size: once; D gene: TRBD2; V gene: TRBV7-9
CDR3 protein: CASSKTGGLEAFF; CDR3 DNA: TGTGCCAGCAGCAAGACAGGGGGTCTTGAAGCTTTCTTT; J gene: TRBJ1-1; clone size: once; D gene: TRBD1; V gene: TRBV5-4
CDR3 protein: CASSLGGQETQYF; CDR3 DNA: TGCGCCAGCAGCTTGGGCGGCCAAGAGACCCAGTACTTC; J gene: TRBJ2-5; clone size: once; D gene: NA; V gene: TRBV5-1
CDR3 protein: CASRVGSGEDNEQFF; CDR3 DNA: TGTGCCAGCAGGGTGGGGTCCGGGGAAGACAATGAGCAGTTCTTC; J gene: TRBJ2-1; clone size: NA; D gene: NA; V gene: TRBV7-3
CDR3 protein: CASSKETWVYEQYF; CDR3 DNA: TGTGCCAGCAGTAAAGAGACATGGGTCTACGAGCAGTACTTC; J gene: TRBJ2-7; clone size: NA; D gene: NA; V gene: TRBV6-1
CDR3 protein: CASSLSGGGQPQHF; CDR3 DNA: TGTGCCAGCAGCTTATCAGGAGGGGGCCAGCCCCAGCATTTT; J gene: TRBJ1-5; clone size: NA; D gene: TRBD1; V gene: TRBV7-9
CDR3 protein: CASNRIARRGTIYEQYF; CDR3 DNA: TGTGCCAGCAATCGAATAGCTCGGCGGGGAACTATATACGAGCAGTACTTC; J gene: TRBJ2-7; clone size: NA; D gene: NA; V gene: TRBV27
CDR3 protein: CASSAKGPATEAFF; CDR3 DNA: TGTGCCAGCAGCGCAAAGGGTCCCGCGACTGAAGCTTTCTTT; J gene: TRBJ1-1; clone size: once; D gene: NA; V gene: TRBV6-1
CDR3 protein: CASSAGQGLGNTIYF; CDR3 DNA: TGTGCCAGCAGCGCGGGACAGGGCCTCGGAAACACCATATATTTT; J gene: TRBJ1-3; clone size: NA; D gene: TRBD1; V gene: TRBV28
CDR3 protein: CASSLRQGFGYTF; CDR3 DNA: TGTGCCAGCAGCTTACGACAGGGGTTTGGCTACACCTTC; J gene: TRBJ1-2; clone size: few; D gene: TRBD1; V gene: TRBV11-1
CDR3 protein: CSVMGQAGTEAFF; CDR3 DNA: TGCAGCGTAATGGGACAGGCCGGCACTGAAGCTTTCTTT; J gene: TRBJ1-1; clone size: NA; D gene: TRBD1; V gene: TRBV29-1
CDR3 protein: CASSFRDRALMNTEAFF; CDR3 DNA: TGTGCCAGCAGCTTCCGGGACAGGGCACTCATGAACACTGAAGCTTTCTTT; J gene: TRBJ1-1; clone size: NA; D gene: TRBD1; V gene: TRBV5-5
CDR3 protein: CASSPQGSSNYGYTF; CDR3 DNA: TGTGCCAGCAGCCCACAGGGGAGCTCTAACTATGGCTACACCTTC; J gene: TRBJ1-2; clone size: NA; D gene: TRBD1; V gene: TRBV7-3
CDR3 protein: CAISVGDGVTNEKLFF; CDR3 DNA: TGTGCCATCAGTGTAGGGGACGGGGTTACTAATGAAAAACTGTTTTTT; J gene: TRBJ1-4; clone size: NA; D gene: NA; V gene: TRBV10-3
CDR3 protein: CASSSGLAGPYEQYF; CDR3 DNA: TGTGCCAGCAGTTCGGGACTAGCGGGGCCCTACGAGCAGTACTTC; J gene: TRBJ2-7; clone size: NA; D gene: TRBD2; V gene: TRBV2
CDR3 protein: CASSSGSLGSDTQYF; CDR3 DNA: TGTGCCAGCAGCTCGGGGAGCTTAGGGTCAGATACGCAGTATTTT; J gene: TRBJ2-3; clone size: NA; D gene: NA; V gene: TRBV7-3
CDR3 protein: CASSPMDRGGYEQYF; CDR3 DNA: TGTGCCAGCAGCCCCATGGACAGGGGAGGCTACGAGCAGTACTTC; J gene: TRBJ2-7; clone size: NA; D gene: TRBD1; V gene: TRBV7-9
CDR3 protein: CASSLAFLRQGTNYGYTF; CDR3 DNA: TGCGCCAGCAGCTTGGCATTCTTACGGCAGGGAACTAACTATGGCTACACCTTC; J gene: TRBJ1-2; clone size: NA; D gene: NA; V gene: TRBV5-1
CDR3 protein: CASSPRQGDRSGANVLTF; CDR3 DNA: TGTGCCAGCTCACCTCGACAGGGAGATAGGTCTGGGGCCAACGTCCTGACTTTC; J gene: TRBJ2-6; clone size: once; D gene: TRBD1; V gene: TRBV18
CDR3 protein: CASSIGGTSGMDTQYF; CDR3 DNA: TGTGCCAGTAGTATTGGCGGGACTAGCGGAATGGATACGCAGTATTTT; J gene: TRBJ2-3; clone size: NA; D gene: TRBD2; V gene: TRBV19
CDR3 protein: CASSVSVLGQGPTGELFF; CDR3 DNA: TGTGCCAGCAGCGTATCCGTCCTGGGACAGGGTCCCACCGGGGAGCTGTTTTTT; J gene: TRBJ2-2; clone size: NA; D gene: TRBD1; V gene: TRBV9
CDR3 protein: CASSQAGGLNPQETQYF; CDR3 DNA: TGCGCCAGCAGTCAAGCGGGGGGGCTAAACCCACAAGAGACCCAGTACTTC; J gene: TRBJ2-5; clone size: NA; D gene: TRBD2; V gene: TRBV23-1
CDR3 protein: CASSLGHSLGYTF; CDR3 DNA: TGTGCCAGCAGCTTGGGACATTCTCTGGGCTACACCTTC; J gene: TRBJ1-2; clone size: NA; D gene: NA; V gene: TRBV11-2
CDR3 protein: CASSEALRGLEQYF; CDR3 DNA: TGTGCCAGCAGTGAAGCGCTTCGCGGGCTCGAGCAGTACTTC; J gene: TRBJ2-7; clone size: NA; D gene: NA; V gene: TRBV2